The present entry profiles one T cell receptor (beta chain) with its context. Its antigen specificity is not known. No base-level quality is on record; no much larger clone is a single base apart. Per the germline V gene, SGHDN is the CDR1 and FVKESK is the CDR2. From cysteine to phenylalanine, the CDR3 is 13 amino acids long. CDR3 DNA only is kept here, 39 bases in frame from base 1. V is reduced by 0 bases and J by 7 bases, leaving a spacing of 10 bases between them. This sample stems from a study of cytomegalovirus exposure and HLA in healthy donors (dated by TCRdb to the late 2010s). Concerning the study at large: An earlier analysis of around 600 of the donors reported approximately 300 Gb of sequence data and some 120 million unique TCR beta sequences from some 180 million T cells. HLA typing included class I and class II loci at four-digit resolution. The number of donors typed differed by locus, with 629-630 for A, B, C, DRB1 and DQB1, roughly 520 for DQA1, 600 to 610 for DPA1, and under 490 for DPB1. Among 300 to 500 genotyped donors of the cohort, an average of about 240,000 unique TCR beta nucleotide sequences was sequenced per donor, of which roughly 18% were non-productive. Using immunosequencing, the study profiled T cell repertoires from about 610 subjects and related those repertoires to cytomegalovirus serostatus. A later analysis re-examined previously published TCR beta repertoires from just over 650 donors and added high-resolution HLA genotyping to investigate patterns of TCR occurrence. The study was designed to test whether signatures of past pathogen exposure could be identified by cataloging public T cell receptors. High-throughput TCR immunosequencing, statistical association of individual TCRs with disease status, and machine learning were combined to predict cytomegalovirus infection status. Because of strong linkage in the cohort, four to six DR-DQ haplotypes were treated as single units for association and clustering. Of the approximately 370 genotyped donors, approximately 81% were placed in the genetic ancestry cluster associated with self-reported Caucasian donors. A separate validation cohort of over 95 different subjects was used in addition to the approximately 640-subject first cohort. Rather than drawing on any new phenotypic data, the later analysis identified candidate immune exposures from TCR beta sequences and the way those sequences occurred across donors. About 330 gigabases of sequencing data and approximately 92 million unique TCR sequences made up an early release that covered fewer than 650 HLA-typed donors. All discovery cohort repertoires had been generated on a single sequencing platform. An earlier analysis of several hundred of the donors applied high-throughput TCR beta sequencing to assess whether each TCR beta V gene segment acted as functional or pseudogenic. Donor age, sex, ethnicity and CMV serostatus were compiled together with the repertoire data. In a later genetic analysis, genome-wide SNP genotypes for about three fifths of the 666 donors were used, and that subset was treated as a discovery cohort. Paper-wide results and their limitations: According to a later analysis, parvovirus B19, influenza, CMV and Epstein-Barr virus appeared linked to several top co-occurrence clusters. While some public TCRs were present in many individuals, most TCR sequences turned up only very rarely across donors. Cytomegalovirus status was reported to be diagnosed by the classifier with high specificity and sensitivity in both the original and validation cohorts. Compared with the approximately 670-donor mean, donors in an Asian-associated ancestry cluster had fewer N-insertions in productive TCRs, according to a later genetic analysis. According to a later analysis, most CMV-associated TCR beta chains appeared to be HLA-restricted, and the HLA associations seemed to be driven largely by CMV exposure. A cluster of highly shared sequence variants was judged likely to represent a technical artifact of the sequencing pipeline. Linkage disequilibrium might explain the correlated functional status among segregating V segments, but an unknown experimental factor could not be excluded. In the study, some 160 TCR beta chains were listed as associated with cytomegalovirus. Because the 87-base-pair reads could not distinguish some IMGT-functional V segments, including TRBV6-2 and TRBV6-3, those segments were excluded. HLA typing was unavailable for some donors at each locus, so association tests used only the typed subset. A later analysis found that HLA-associated TCR beta chains were more clonally expanded and had lower generation probabilities than equally common non-associated chains. An earlier analysis of 587 of the donors showed that most TCR beta V segments appeared in productive rearrangements either about 87% or about 30% of the time, which broadly matched IMGT annotations. It was suggested by the authors that the approach could potentially be generalized to other disease states and immunological phenotypes. A further reported finding was that TCR beta sequences accurately predicted the HLA-A and HLA-B alleles for most subjects in the first cohort. Three of the identified cytomegalovirus-associated TCR beta chains were confirmed in vitro to be specific for cytomegalovirus antigens. When HLA alleles, especially DR and DQ, strongly co-occurred, TCR associations were difficult to assign to individual alleles. V-gene and J-gene trimming of TCR beta chains was associated with a missense DCLRE1C variant in a later genetic analysis, and the association was replicated in an independent cohort. The earlier analysis of 587 of the donors excluded 15 to 20 rarely observed V segments, including chromosome 9 orphons, because counts were too low. At a false discovery rate of 0.05, a later analysis linked 16,000 or so TCR beta sequences to specific HLA alleles. The only immune exposure information available for the cohort was CMV serostatus. In a later analysis, TCR association rates were found to vary across HLA loci, with the most associated TCRs seen for DRB1 alleles and the fewest for HLA-C alleles. The presence/absence analyses assumed that sequencing depth was roughly uniform across donors, and that assumption may not be true. In this cohort, only TCR beta chains were sequenced, and detectable features were limited by the absence of alpha or paired-chain data.

The cohort comprised some 680 healthy bone marrow donors. At the time of sampling, all cohort members were nominally healthy, though unrecorded immune exposures were likely present. The donor tested CMV seronegative, placing the donor among the 350 or so seronegative members of the cohort. A peripheral blood sample was collected from each donor, and TCR beta sequencing was performed on peripheral blood mononuclear cells. The Qiagen DNeasy Blood Extraction Kit was used to extract genomic DNA from the blood cell samples. Library construction relied on the immunoSEQ multiplex PCR assay. A mixture of 60 forward primers for TCR Vbeta segments and 13 reverse primers for TCR Jbeta segments was used in the multiplex PCR. The CDR3 region of rearranged TCR beta genes was amplified from genomic DNA with a multiplex PCR assay. The Illumina HiSeq System was used to sequence the amplified TCR beta libraries as 87-base-pair reads. The authors' pipeline ran thus. Across the roughly 600 repertoires, a later analysis counted around 80 million unique TCR beta chains, approximately 10 million of which were shared by at least two donors. Raw reads were error-corrected and collapsed into unique sequences by a nearest-neighbor algorithm in which closely related sequences were merged to remove PCR and sequencing errors. V, D and J gene segments were assigned by aligning CDR3 sequences to IMGT reference sequences. For a sequence to be retained, a match of at least six nucleotides to both a V gene segment and a J gene segment was required. Rearrangements were classified as productive when the CDR3 lacked stop codons and remained in frame with V and J, and all other rearrangements were classified as non-productive. CDR3 was defined by IMGT convention, running from the second conserved V-encoded cysteine to the conserved J-encoded phenylalanine. Sequences without an unambiguous match to a single V gene segment were excluded from the earlier analysis of over 500 of the donors. An earlier analysis of about 600 of the donors called V segments functional above 56.7% productive rearrangements and segregating when the between-donor standard deviation exceeded 5%. A statistical classification framework was built for diagnosing cytomegalovirus status from the catalog of TCR beta chain sequences. In a later analysis, V and J genes were assigned by comparing TCR nucleotide sequences against IMGT/GENE-DB human TR gene sequences. Using the TCRdist pipeline, a later analysis assigned CDR3 sequences along with most-parsimonious VDJ recombination scenarios. In a later analysis, each TCR beta chain was defined by its CDR3 amino acid sequence together with its V-gene family, and reads lacking a unique V-gene family were excluded. To address suspected cross-contamination and a sequencing artifact, a later analysis removed approximately 590 highly shared, low-generation-probability nucleotide sequences. A later analysis calculated a clonal expansion index for each public chain from normalized within-repertoire ranks of inferred template counts. In a later analysis, generation probabilities were computed using a VDJ recombination model fitted to out-of-frame rearrangements, and the results were checked against IGoR. Hypergeometric tests were used in a later analysis to score TCR-TCR, TCR-HLA and TCR-CMV co-occurrence, with a repertoire-size bias correction applied to the TCR pairs. A later analysis estimated false discovery rates by permuting HLA or CMV assignments 20 times. In a later analysis, co-occurring TCRs were grouped using DBSCAN, and TCRdist sequence similarity was added for clustering within HLA-allele-positive subsets. Repertoires with fewer than 30,000 or more than 120,000 public chains were left out of co-occurrence clustering, as were four to six repertoires with anomalous nucleotide sharing. In TCRdb, the immuneACCESS table is reduced to in-frame sequences with V and J assigned. These tables do not hold every clone; where another copy was compared, an unresolved V gene accounts for under half, and the others remain unexplained. The V and J calls and the clone size are those of that table, but D and trimming were determined from the DNA. The sample records about 180,000 clones, about 80% of which are singletons. The ten largest clones take up approximately 0.7% of the sample.

The receptor was isolated from a woman aged 35 to 49 in good health and CMV-seronegative. The sample taken for sequencing was PBMCs. This receptor chain uses TRBV14 and TRBJ2-7; the D gene lacks a confident call. Read as DNA, the sequence is TGTGCCAGCAGCCAAGATATGGCAGGAGAGCAGTACTTC. Its amino acids are CASSQDMAGEQYF.